These 26 T cell receptor beta chains share one sample of origin, sequenced in a study of T-cell reconstitution after alpha-beta-depleted transplantation in children. Unique molecular identifiers were used in preparing the TCRbeta library. One entry per CDR3 protein, called by TCRdb with MiXCR from the PCR reads. The sample carries 700,000 to 950,000 distinct CDR3 sequences, roughly 15% recorded once. Sequencing used PBMCs, mostly from graft donor cells, obtained 360 days after TCRalphabeta/CD19-depleted stem cell transplant. These receptors came from a male patient younger than 18 who had a stem cell transplant for acute lymphoblastic leukemia, so the T cells may come from the graft donor.

This clonotype showed up just a few times. The chain joins TRBV7-9 to TRBJ2-7, with a tentative D call TRBD1 (6 bases). Germline V CDR1 and CDR2: SEHNR, FQNEAQ (reference sequence). The CDR3 has 15 amino acids. The V end lost 5 bases, the J end lost 2 bases, and 16 bases lay between the germline ends. CDR3 in DNA: TGTGCCAGCAGCCCAGGACGGGACACTGCCTACGAGCAGTACTTC. This codes for CASSPGRDTAYEQYF.

Remarks on this clonotype: A junction boundary mismatches the germline segment, possibly from a read error. The chain employs TRBV6-1 and TRBJ2-2; D possibly corresponds to TRBD2 (6 bases). Germline CDR1 reads MNHNS; CDR2 reads SASEGT. The CDR3 is 15 residues long. CDR3 loop: CASTRRGANSGELFF. The CDR3 DNA is TGTGCCAGCACCCGGCGGGGTGCGAACTCCGGGGAGCTGTTTTTT.

The chain links TRBV5-1 to TRBJ2-7; 12 bases match TRBD2. Looked up from germline, CDR1 is SGHRS and CDR2 is YFSETQ. J lost 11 bases, V lost 5 bases, and 5 bases had no gene match. The CDR3 spans 12 residues. The CDR3: CASRGLAGRKYF. Written as DNA, the CDR3 is TGCGCCAGCAGAGGACTAGCGGGAAGAAAGTACTTC. Looking up the rest from reference TRBV5-1 and TRBJ2-7 gives the full variable domain: KAGVTQTPRYLIKTRGQQVTLSCSPISGHRSVSWYQQTPGQGLQFLFEYFSETQRNKGNFPGRFSGRQFSNSRSEMNVSTLELGDSALYLCASRGLAGRKYFGPGTRLTVT.

There are many counts of this clonotype. This chain uses TRBV12-3 or TRBV12-4 with TRBJ2-7; possibly TRBD2 for D (5 bases). V lost 1 base to trimming and J lost 3 bases, with 10 bases between them. The CDR3 length is 14 residues. CDR3 amino acids: CASSLGLALYEQYF. CDR3 bases: TGTGCCAGCAGTTTAGGCCTAGCCCTCTACGAGCAGTACTTC.

V usage is TRBV24-1 and J usage is TRBJ2-2; 7 bases line up with TRBD1. CDR3 length equals 14 residues. From germline, CDR1 is KGHDR and CDR2 SFDVKD. The trim removed 9 bases at V and 5 bases at J, leaving 8 bases unmatched. Here the CDR3 DNA reads TGTGCCACCCCTACGACAGGGAGTACCGGGGAGCTGTTTTTT. This codes for CATPTTGSTGELFF.

This chain uses TRBV5-1 with TRBJ2-1, with 9 bases that match TRBD2. V was pared by 4 bases and J by 6 bases, with 11 bases of the junction left unmatched. The CDR3 runs to 16 residues. Germline lookup yields CDR1 SGHRS and CDR2 YFSETQ. CDR3 loop: CASSLTLAGLFNEQFF. CDR3 in DNA: TGCGCCAGCAGCCTAACCCTAGCGGGACTATTCAATGAGCAGTTCTTC.

J is TRBJ2-7 and V is TRBV20-1; maybe TRBD2 (6 bases). The germline V gene encodes CDR1 DFQATT and CDR2 SNEGSKA (reference sequence). The V end lost 2 bases, the J end lost 1 base, and 24 bases lay between the germline ends. The CDR3 extends over 18 amino acids. The CDR3 spells CSARYPPPGRDKSYEQYF. For the CDR3, the DNA is TGCAGTGCTAGATACCCTCCCCCGGGGCGGGATAAGTCCTACGAGCAGTACTTC.

This clonotype was counted at least ten times. Germline and junction disagree at one end, which may indicate a read error. This rearrangement joins TRBV20-1 to TRBJ1-1; the D gene is possibly TRBD1 (5 bases). This CDR3 comprises 15 residues. The germline gives CDR1 DFQATT, CDR2 SNEGSKA (reference sequence). The CDR3 loop reads CRANLRGTVNTEAFF. Written as DNA, the CDR3 is TGCAGAGCTAATCTCCGTGGGACTGTCAACACTGAAGCTTTCTTT.

This clonotype was seen a few times. The CDR3 is CASSSVRGGAQHF. The CDR3 DNA is TGTGCCAGCAGTTCAGTTCGCGGGGGGGCCCAGCATTTT. The V and J genes are TRBV12-3 or TRBV12-4 and TRBJ1-5; TRBD1 is a possible D gene (5 bases). V lost 4 bases and J 11 bases, leaving 15 bases between the germline ends. The CDR3 loop spans 13 amino acids.

The chain joins TRBV5-1 to TRBJ2-1; tentative D call: TRBD2 (6 bases). In germline, CDR1 is SGHRS, CDR2 YFSETQ. V lost 0 bases and J lost 0, with 13 bases in between. The CDR3 totals 17 residues. The DNA for the CDR3 is TGCGCCAGCAGCTTGGAAGCTAGGAGGGCCTCCTACAATGAGCAGTTCTTC. It translates to CASSLEARRASYNEQFF.

Only a few counts were recorded for this clonotype. The chain joins TRBV5-4 to TRBJ2-5; 9 nucleotides align to TRBD2. Germline lookup yields CDR1 SGHNT and CDR2 YYREEE (reference sequence). Germline trimming cut 2 bases from V and 0 bases from J; bases unmatched to any gene: 8. This CDR3 is built from 17 residues. CDR3 DNA sequence: TGTGCCAGCAGCTTCGGGGCTAGCGGGGTGTACCAAGAGACCCAGTACTTC. Amino acid sequence: CASSFGASGVYQETQYF.

This clonotype was detected a few times. The V call is TRBV7-8, the J call TRBJ1-2; 12 positions agree with TRBD1. Per germline, CDR1 SGHVS and CDR2 FQNEAQ. The J segment lost 4 bases and the V segment lost 7 bases, leaving 16 bases of the junction unmatched. The CDR3 length is 18 residues. The CDR3 DNA is TGTGCCAGCACCCCCCGCCGGGGACAGGGGGCGGAAAGCTATGGCTACACCTTC. This codes for CASTPRRGQGAESYGYTF.

This clonotype was seen a handful of times. The V and J genes are TRBV7-6 and TRBJ2-5; 11 nucleotides match TRBD2. Germline lookup yields CDR1 SGHVS and CDR2 FNYEAQ. The CDR3 consists of 15 residues. The V and J ends lost 4 bases and 5 bases, in that order; junction bases with no gene match: 6. The DNA of the CDR3 is TGTGCCAGCAGCTCATCGACTAGCGGGACGGAGACCCAGTACTTC. Amino acids: CASSSSTSGTETQYF. The full variable domain, rest sourced from reference TRBV7-6 and TRBJ2-5, is GAGVSQSPRYKVTKRGQDVALRCDPISGHVSLYWYRQALGQGPEFLTYFNYEAQQDKSGLPNDRFSAERPEGSISTLTIQRTEQRDSAMYRCASSSSTSGTETQYFGPGTRLLVL.

This clonotype was observed at least ten times. V and J are TRBV12-3 or TRBV12-4 and TRBJ1-2, with D possibly matching TRBD1 (5 bases). V lost 5 bases and J 5 bases, leaving 12 bases between the germline ends. CDR3 length equals 13 residues. The CDR3 here is CASSARGGYGYTF. The CDR3 nucleotides are TGTGCCAGCAGTGCAAGGGGAGGGTATGGCTACACCTTC.

The CDR3 sequence is CASSLSRLAPNEQFF. In DNA form, the CDR3 reads TGTGCCAGCAGCTTAAGCCGACTAGCCCCCAATGAGCAGTTCTTC. This chain uses TRBV7-9 with TRBJ2-1; 7 bases map to TRBD2. CDR1 SEHNR and CDR2 FQNEAQ come from the germline V gene (reference sequence). This CDR3 region has 15 residues. With 2 bases clipped from V and 6 bases from J, the junction kept 7 bases outside the gene matches. The complete variable domain, with remaining parts taken from reference TRBV7-9 and TRBJ2-1, reads DTGVSQNPRHKITKRGQNVTFRCDPISEHNRLYWYRQTLGQGPEFLTYFQNEAQLEKSRLLSDRFSAERPKGSFSTLEIQRTEQGDSAMYLCASSLSRLAPNEQFFGPGTRLTVL.

Regarding this clonotype: An end of the junction does not agree with germline; a read error may underlie this. The rearrangement joins TRBV7-2 to TRBJ1-1; D is undetermined. CDR1 is SGHTA, CDR2 FQGNSA, per germline. The length of the CDR3 is 15 residues. In DNA, the CDR3 is TGTGCCAGCAGTTTAGTCTCGACCGGGAGCACTGAAGCTTTCTTT. Residues: CASSLVSTGSTEAFF.

The chain uses TRBV5-5 and TRBJ1-1; D is uncertain. The CDR3 is made up of 17 amino acids. The V end was cut by 2 bases, the J end by 0 bases, with 17 bases between. Germline CDR1 reads SGHKS; CDR2 reads YYEKEE (reference sequence). The CDR3 spells CASSLVRSRRLNTEAFF. CDR3 nucleotides: TGTGCCAGCAGCTTAGTTCGATCCAGAAGGCTGAACACTGAAGCTTTCTTT.

Only a few counts were recorded for this clonotype. The rearrangement joins TRBV4-1 to TRBJ2-2, with a tentative D call TRBD2 (5 bases). The germline V and J ends were trimmed by 3 bases and 0 bases, with 11 bases remaining between them. CDR1 and CDR2 from the germline V gene are MGHRA and YSYEKL. The CDR3 covers 16 residues. CDR3 DNA sequence: TGCGCCAGCAGCCATCCCGGAGGCGCGAACACCGGGGAGCTGTTTTTT. This codes for CASSHPGGANTGELFF.

This clonotype was seen ten or more times. The rearrangement joins TRBV5-1 to TRBJ1-2; D not resolved. Germline CDR1 reads SGHRS; CDR2 reads YFSETQ. V lost 7 bases and J lost 0, with 7 bases in between. This CDR3 is built from 12 residues. CDR3 sequence reads: CASAASNYGYTF. CDR3 in DNA: TGCGCCAGCGCAGCTTCTAACTATGGCTACACCTTC.

This clonotype showed up many times. This rearrangement joins TRBV3-1 to TRBJ2-2; D uncertain. Germline assignment: CDR1 LGHDT and CDR2 YNNKEL (reference sequence). Trimming removed 2 bases at V and 1 base at J, with 5 bases between. There are 14 residues in the CDR3. Here the CDR3 reads CASSQIRNTGELFF. The CDR3 nucleotides read TGTGCCAGCAGCCAAATCAGGAACACCGGGGAGCTGTTTTTT.

J is TRBJ2-3 and V is TRBV19, with TRBD2 identical over 7 bases. The trim removed 1 base at V and 3 bases at J, leaving 7 bases unmatched. The CDR3 sequence is 16 residues long. Looked up from germline, CDR1 is LNHDA and CDR2 is SQIVND (reference sequence). CDR3 loop: CASSIVAGAITDTQYF. In DNA, the CDR3 is TGTGCCAGTAGTATAGTCGCGGGAGCTATTACAGATACGCAGTATTTT. Full variable domain (missing parts from reference TRBV19 and TRBJ2-3): DGGITQSPKYLFRKEGQNVTLSCEQNLNHDAMYWYRQDPGQGLRLIYYSQIVNDFQKGDIAEGYSVSREKKESFPLTVTSAQKNPTAFYLCASSIVAGAITDTQYFGPGTRLTVL.

The chain couples TRBV5-1 to TRBJ2-7; 10 nucleotides align to TRBD2. V lost 5 bases, J lost 4 bases, and 9 bases stayed unmatched. CDR3 size: 15 residues. Germline loops: CDR1 SGHRS, CDR2 YFSETQ. CDR3 in amino acids: CASRRTSGPSYEQYF. CDR3 DNA: TGCGCCAGCAGGAGGACTAGCGGCCCCTCTTACGAGCAGTACTTC.

This clonotype appeared a few times. This rearrangement joins TRBV7-3 to TRBJ1-1; 9 bases align to TRBD1. V dropped 2 bases and J dropped 1; count of bases not matched to a gene: 2. This CDR3 comprises 15 residues. CDR1 is SGHTA and CDR2 is FQGTGA in the germline V gene. The CDR3 region is CASSLRTGANTEAFF. CDR3 DNA sequence: TGTGCCAGCAGCTTACGGACAGGGGCGAACACTGAAGCTTTCTTT. Drawing the rest from reference TRBV7-3 and TRBJ1-1, the complete variable domain is GAGVSQTPSNKVTEKGKYVELRCDPISGHTALYWYRQSLGQGPEFLIYFQGTGAADDSGLPNDRFFAVRPEGSVSTLKIQRTERGDSAVYLCASSLRTGANTEAFFGQGTRLTVV.

This chain connects TRBV27 to TRBJ2-1, with D maybe TRBD2 (7 bases). Germline V gives CDR1 MNHEY, CDR2 SMNVEV (reference sequence). The CDR3 extends over 16 amino acids. V lost 11 bases to trimming and J lost 3 bases, with 23 bases between them. The CDR3 DNA reads TGTGCCCCCGGAAGGGGGGAGGGCCCAATCTACAATGAGCAGTTCTTC. Translating gives CAPGRGEGPIYNEQFF.

This clonotype was found a few times. The chain employs TRBV9 and TRBJ2-2; 12 bases match TRBD2. V trimming: 0 bases; J trimming: 3 bases; junction bases outside the gene matches: 0. Per the germline V gene, CDR1 is SGDLS and CDR2 is YYNGEE. This CDR3 is built from 16 residues. The CDR3 sequence: CASSVGLAGDTGELFF. DNA of the CDR3: TGTGCCAGCAGCGTAGGACTAGCGGGAGACACCGGGGAGCTGTTTTTT. Drawing the rest from reference TRBV9 and TRBJ2-2, the complete variable domain is DSGVTQTPKHLITATGQRVTLRCSPRSGDLSVYWYQQSLDQGLQFLIQYYNGEERAKGNILERFSAQQFPDLHSELNLSSLELGDSALYFCASSVGLAGDTGELFFGEGSRLTVL.

The sample holds a few counts of this clonotype. The chain combines TRBV10-1 with TRBJ2-1; a weak D match, TRBD2 (5 bases). The CDR3 runs to 16 residues. V lost 1 base, J lost 8 bases, and 18 bases lay in between. Germline assignment: CDR1 WNHNN and CDR2 SYGVQD (reference sequence). For the CDR3, the DNA is TGCGCCAGCAGTGAGTTCGTCACCGGGATTATCGATGAGCAGTTCTTC. Translation: CASSEFVTGIIDEQFF.